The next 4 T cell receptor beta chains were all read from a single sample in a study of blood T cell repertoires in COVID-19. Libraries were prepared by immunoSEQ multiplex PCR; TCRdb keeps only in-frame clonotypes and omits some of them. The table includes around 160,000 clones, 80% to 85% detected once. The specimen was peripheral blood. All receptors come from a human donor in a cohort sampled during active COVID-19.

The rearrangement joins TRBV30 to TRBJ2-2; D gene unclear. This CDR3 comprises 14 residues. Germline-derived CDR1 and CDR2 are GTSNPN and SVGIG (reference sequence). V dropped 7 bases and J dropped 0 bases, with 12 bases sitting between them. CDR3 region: CASAAFANTGELFF. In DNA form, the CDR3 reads TGTGCCTCCGCGGCTTTCGCGAACACCGGGGAGCTGTTTTTT.

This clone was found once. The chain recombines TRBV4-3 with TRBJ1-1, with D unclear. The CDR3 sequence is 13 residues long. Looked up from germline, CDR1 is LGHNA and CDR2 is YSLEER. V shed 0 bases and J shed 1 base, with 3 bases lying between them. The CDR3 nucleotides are TGCGCCAGCAGCCAAGATCGGAACACTGAAGCTTTCTTT. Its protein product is CASSQDRNTEAFF.

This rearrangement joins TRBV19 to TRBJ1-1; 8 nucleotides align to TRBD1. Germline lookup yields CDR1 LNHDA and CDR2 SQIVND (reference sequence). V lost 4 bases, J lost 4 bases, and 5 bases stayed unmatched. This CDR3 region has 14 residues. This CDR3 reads CASSTQQGGTEAFF. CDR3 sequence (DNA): TGTGCCAGTAGTACCCAACAGGGGGGCACTGAAGCTTTCTTT. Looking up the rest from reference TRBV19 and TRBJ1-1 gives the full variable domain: DGGITQSPKYLFRKEGQNVTLSCEQNLNHDAMYWYRQDPGQGLRLIYYSQIVNDFQKGDIAEGYSVSREKKESFPLTVTSAQKNPTAFYLCASSTQQGGTEAFFGQGTRLTVV.

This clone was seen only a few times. The CDR3 region has the DNA TGTGCCAGCAGCTTAGTCAGGGGGTGGAGGTATGGCTACACCTTC. It translates to CASSLVRGWRYGYTF. The chain couples TRBV11-2 to TRBJ1-2; 7 bases align to TRBD1. Germline V gives CDR1 SGHAT, CDR2 FQNNGV. CDR3 length: 15 amino acids. Trimming at V came to 1 base and at J to 5 bases, leaving 7 bases not matched to a gene.